These 20 T cell receptor beta chains were sequenced from one sample in a study of CD8 T cells in ankylosing spondylitis. One entry per CDR3 protein results from TCRdb running MiXCR on the 5' RACE reads. The sample shows about 200,000 distinct CDR3 sequences, more than 10% of them seen only once. The source material was blood, either unsorted or a sorted T cell fraction (not recorded which). These receptors came from a male donor with ankylosing spondylitis or in good health (not recorded which).

The chain has TRBV12-3 or TRBV12-4 and TRBJ2-1; 8 positions agree with TRBD2. This CDR3 spans 12 amino acids. The J segment lost 9 bases and the V segment lost 7 bases, leaving 5 bases of the junction unmatched. CDR3 DNA sequence: TGTGCCAGCAATGGACTAGCTGGTGAGCAGTTCTTC. Translating it yields CASNGLAGEQFF.

A few counts support this clonotype. The V and J genes are TRBV27 and TRBJ2-3; 9 bases fit TRBD2. With 7 bases clipped from V and 3 bases from J, the junction kept 11 bases outside the gene matches. Looked up from germline, CDR1 is MNHEY and CDR2 is SMNVEV (reference sequence). The CDR3 is 16 amino acids. The CDR3: CASTTGRLAGTDTQYF. As DNA, the CDR3 is TGTGCCAGCACCACTGGGCGGCTAGCGGGAACAGATACGCAGTATTTT.

This clonotype was seen more than once but under ten times. The V call is TRBV10-2, the J call TRBJ2-1; D gene ambiguous. The CDR3 sequence is 15 residues long. The germline CDR1 and CDR2 sequences are WSHSY and SAAADI. The ends were cut back, 1 base at V and 4 bases at J, with 11 bases in the middle. In nucleotides, the CDR3 is TGCGCCAGCAGTGAGTTCCAGAATAAATACAATGAGCAGTTCTTC. It yields the protein CASSEFQNKYNEQFF.

The chain combines TRBV27 with TRBJ2-7; no clear D gene. V dropped 6 bases and J dropped 4 bases, with 13 bases sitting between them. From germline, CDR1 is MNHEY and CDR2 SMNVEV (reference sequence). This CDR3 contains 13 residues. CDR3 coding DNA: TGTGCCAGCAGGGAACACACGGAGTACGAGCAGTACTTC. It encodes CASREHTEYEQYF.

This clonotype has a handful of counts. The J gene is TRBJ2-7, the V gene TRBV7-9, with 10 bases identical to TRBD1. The CDR3 consists of 15 residues. The trim removed 3 bases at V and 5 bases at J, leaving 7 bases unmatched. Germline V lookup: CDR1 SEHNR, CDR2 FQNEAQ (reference sequence). The DNA of the CDR3 is TGTGCCAGCAGCTTCGGGACAGGGGTTATAAACGAGCAGTACTTC. As protein: CASSFGTGVINEQYF.

This clonotype has just a few counts. This chain links TRBV7-9 with TRBJ2-7; D not certain. CDR1 SEHNR and CDR2 FQNEAQ come from the germline V gene (reference sequence). The V end lost 3 bases, the J end lost 7 bases, and 7 bases lay between the germline ends. This CDR3 has 11 amino acids. The CDR3 loop reads CASSFSWEQYF. DNA of the CDR3: TGTGCCAGCAGCTTCTCCTGGGAGCAGTACTTC.

This clonotype was observed many times. The V and J genes are TRBV10-3 and TRBJ2-1, with TRBD1 identical over 7 bases. CDR3 length equals 19 residues. The ends lost 0 bases at V and 7 bases at J; junction bases unmatched: 18. Germline assignment: CDR1 ENHRY and CDR2 SYGVKD. The CDR3 DNA follows: TGTGCCATCAGTGAGTCTAACAGGGGAATGGGGCCTGGATGGAATGAGCAGTTCTTC. Encoded protein: CAISESNRGMGPGWNEQFF.

This clonotype showed up just a few times. This chain uses TRBV6-1 with TRBJ1-6; possibly TRBD1 for D (5 bases). This CDR3 is 14 amino acids long. Germline V gives CDR1 MNHNS, CDR2 SASEGT. Trimming pared 3 bases from V and 6 bases from J, leaving 9 bases between. DNA for the CDR3: TGTGCCAGCAGTGATGGGGGAGGTAATTCACCCCTCCACTTT. Translating gives CASSDGGGNSPLHF.

This clonotype was seen a handful of times. The chain is built from TRBV5-1 and TRBJ2-5; 7 bases fit TRBD1. J lost 0 bases, V lost 4 bases, and 6 bases had no gene match. Germline loops: CDR1 SGHRS, CDR2 YFSETQ. The CDR3 sequence is 15 residues long. CDR3 coding DNA: TGCGCCAGCAGCATCGGCACAGGGGACCAAGAGACCCAGTACTTC. This sequence encodes CASSIGTGDQETQYF. Together with reference TRBV5-1 and TRBJ2-5, the CDR3 gives the full variable domain: KAGVTQTPRYLIKTRGQQVTLSCSPISGHRSVSWYQQTPGQGLQFLFEYFSETQRNKGNFPGRFSGRQFSNSRSEMNVSTLELGDSALYLCASSIGTGDQETQYFGPGTRLLVL.

This clonotype was recorded many times. V and J are TRBV2 and TRBJ2-7, with 8 bases identical to TRBD1. CDR1 and CDR2 (germline): SNHLY, FYNNEI. J was trimmed by 5 bases and V by 2 bases; bases with no gene match: 2. This CDR3 spans 13 amino acids. The CDR3 sequence: CASSETGGHEQYF. CDR3 in DNA: TGTGCCAGCAGTGAAACAGGGGGTCACGAGCAGTACTTC.

This clonotype was seen only a few times. CDR3 sequence: CASSPLGTGGYEQYF. The CDR3 DNA reads TGTGCCAGCAGTCCCCTAGGTACAGGGGGCTACGAGCAGTACTTC. J is TRBJ2-7 and V is TRBV12-3 or TRBV12-4, with TRBD1 identical over 8 bases. V lost 5 bases, J lost 3 bases, and 9 bases stayed unmatched. CDR3 length: 15 residues.

This clonotype was observed a few times. V gene TRBV6-2 or TRBV6-3 combines with J gene TRBJ2-2; possibly TRBD1 or TRBD2 for D (5 bases each). Trimming took 6 bases from V and 3 from J, leaving 11 bases between them. The CDR3 is 14 residues long. Germline V gives CDR1 MNHEY, CDR2 SVGEGT. The CDR3 DNA sequence: TGTGCCAGCAGGGGGGTTTCCCACACCGGGGAGCTGTTTTTT. The encoded protein is CASRGVSHTGELFF.

The chain links TRBV7-9 to TRBJ1-4; 7 bases agree with TRBD1. The germline V gene has CDR1 SEHNR and CDR2 FQNEAQ (reference sequence). The trim removed 4 bases at V and 5 bases at J, leaving 7 bases unmatched. CDR3 length: 15 amino acids. CDR3 in amino acids: CASSSTGSTNEKLFF. In DNA form, the CDR3 reads TGTGCCAGCAGCTCGACAGGGAGTACAAATGAAAAACTGTTTTTT. The whole variable domain, remainder taken from reference TRBV7-9 and TRBJ1-4, is DTGVSQNPRHKITKRGQNVTFRCDPISEHNRLYWYRQTLGQGPEFLTYFQNEAQLEKSRLLSDRFSAERPKGSFSTLEIQRTEQGDSAMYLCASSSTGSTNEKLFFGSGTQLSVL.

The chain employs TRBV2 and TRBJ2-7; no definite D call. The CDR3 sequence is 13 residues long. The ends were cut back, 7 bases at V and 0 bases at J, with 10 bases in the middle. The V gene's germline CDR1 is SNHLY and CDR2 FYNNEI. Here the CDR3 reads CASTDIPSYEQYF. CDR3 nucleotides: TGTGCCAGCACCGACATTCCCTCCTACGAGCAGTACTTC.

This clonotype showed up many times. The V call is TRBV12-3 or TRBV12-4, the J call TRBJ2-7; 8 bases fit TRBD2. The CDR3 consists of 14 residues. Germline trimming cut 4 bases from V and 2 bases from J; bases unmatched to any gene: 4. This CDR3 is CASSYTGGTYEQYF. CDR3 nucleotides: TGTGCCAGCAGTTACACGGGAGGGACCTACGAGCAGTACTTC.

This clonotype has only a few counts. The chain is built from TRBV6-5 and TRBJ2-5; perhaps D is TRBD1 or TRBD2 (5 bases each). The V end was cut by 2 bases, the J end by 1 base, with 14 bases between. This CDR3 is 16 amino acids long. Germline CDR1 MNHEY, CDR2 SVGAGI. In DNA form, the CDR3 reads TGTGCCAGCAGTTACGGTGGGGCGGGTAGCCAAGAGACCCAGTACTTC. It encodes CASSYGGAGSQETQYF.

This clonotype was seen a handful of times. This chain joins TRBV6-4 and TRBJ2-2; D is unresolved. The V and J ends lost 5 bases and 5 bases respectively, with 12 bases between them. Germline V gene lookup returns CDR1 MRHNA and CDR2 SNTAGT. The CDR3 loop spans 14 amino acids. This CDR3 is CASSLGRYTGELFF. In DNA, the CDR3 is TGTGCCAGCAGTCTGGGCAGATATACCGGGGAGCTGTTTTTT.

The V and J genes are TRBV29-1 and TRBJ1-2; 7 bases are shared with TRBD1. After removal of 3 bases from V and 8 bases from J, the junction contained 6 bases not matched to a gene. Germline CDR1 SQVTM, CDR2 ANQGSEA. CDR3 length equals 12 residues. Written as DNA, the CDR3 is TGCAGCGTTGATGGGCAGGGGGACGGCTACACCTTC. Protein: CSVDGQGDGYTF.

The rearrangement joins TRBV25-1 to TRBJ1-2; no reliable D call. This CDR3 is built from 11 residues. Trimming took off 4 bases at V and 9 bases at J, with 9 bases between the two ends. Germline CDR1 and CDR2: MGHDK and SYGVNS. Here the CDR3 reads CASSVGERYTF. The CDR3 DNA is TGTGCCAGCAGTGTGGGTGAGCGCTACACCTTC.

V usage is TRBV7-6 and J usage is TRBJ2-3; 8 bases line up with TRBD1. Trimming cost V 7 bases and J 9 bases; bases outside gene matches: 21. The CDR3 runs to 17 residues. CDR1 is SGHVS and CDR2 is FNYEAQ in the germline V gene. CDR3 in DNA: TGTGCCAGCACCCCATCTTTAGAGGACAGGGTGATGGGGACGCAGTATTTT. Amino acid sequence: CASTPSLEDRVMGTQYF.